The 21 T cell receptor beta chains reported below all come from one sample, sequenced in a study of T cells in localized non-small cell lung cancer. Clones were read by immunoSEQ multiplex PCR, and TCRdb kept only the in-frame ones, dropping some. Seen here are some 1,500 clones, 24% observed once, and the top ten hold 4% to 6%. Sequenced material: lung tumor tissue, taken before any cancer treatment. These receptors were obtained from a male donor at least 60 years old with stage II lung adenocarcinoma.

This clone was detected a few times. The chain is built from TRBV11-3 and TRBJ2-5; 7 bases line up with TRBD1. This CDR3 is 15 amino acids long. Germline CDR1 and CDR2: SGHNT and YENEEA. With V trimmed by 5 bases and J by 5 bases, 11 bases remained unmatched. In DNA form, the CDR3 reads TGTGCCAGCAGCCCGAGACGCAGGGGGTGGGAGACCCAGTACTTC. Its protein product is CASSPRRRGWETQYF.

The J gene is TRBJ2-2, the V gene TRBV28; D might be TRBD2 (5 bases). Germline-derived CDR1 and CDR2 are MDHEN and SYDVKM. CDR3 length: 16 amino acids. Trimming shortened V by 7 bases and J by 6 bases, and 21 bases separated the two germline ends. The CDR3 DNA follows: TGTGCCAGCACTTTCCCGGGAAAACCACGACCCGGGGAGCTGTTTTTT. It encodes CASTFPGKPRPGELFF.

By sample fraction, this clone is medium-sized. The V call is TRBV11-3, the J call TRBJ2-5; 10 nucleotides agree with TRBD2. This CDR3 contains 16 residues. V lost 5 bases, J lost 2 bases, and 8 bases stayed unmatched. Germline CDR1 reads SGHNT; CDR2 reads YENEEA. CDR3 sequence (DNA): TGTGCCAGCAGCCCTCAGCTAGCGGGGGCTCAAGAGACCCAGTACTTC. This encodes CASSPQLAGAQETQYF.

This clone showed up just a few times. V and J are TRBV11-3 and TRBJ1-1; TRBD1 matches at 7 bases. Per germline, CDR1 SGHNT and CDR2 YENEEA. V lost 3 bases and J lost 6; bases outside the gene matches: 16. This CDR3 is built from 17 residues. The CDR3 sequence is CASSLYSTGYFYSEAFF. In nucleotides, the CDR3 is TGTGCCAGCAGCTTGTATTCGACAGGGTATTTTTACTCTGAAGCTTTCTTT.

The rearrangement links TRBV15 to TRBJ2-2; D unresolved. CDR3 length equals 15 residues. Germline V gene lookup returns CDR1 LNHNV and CDR2 YYDKDF (reference sequence). The V and J ends lost 1 base and 5 bases respectively, with 11 bases between them. CDR3: CATSRAGEETGELFF. The CDR3 DNA is TGTGCCACCAGCAGAGCTGGTGAAGAAACCGGGGAGCTGTTTTTT.

As DNA, the CDR3 is TGTGCCAGCAGCTTCGTTACAGGGTATAACACTGAAGCTTTCTTT. Translating it yields CASSFVTGYNTEAFF. The chain combines TRBV11-3 with TRBJ1-1; TRBD1 might be the D (6 bases). Trimming left V 3 bases short and J 2 bases short, with 13 bases between. The CDR3 spans 15 residues. Germline CDR1 is SGHNT and CDR2 is YENEEA.

The V gene is TRBV29-1, the J gene TRBJ2-3; D may be TRBD2 (6 bases). Germline CDR1 and CDR2: SQVTM and ANQGSEA. This CDR3 contains 15 residues. V lost 3 bases and J lost 2, with 15 bases in between. This CDR3 is CSVDTGTLSTDTQYF. The CDR3 region has the DNA TGCAGCGTTGACACCGGGACTCTATCCACAGATACGCAGTATTTT.

The CDR3 protein is CASGSGGGETQYF. As DNA, the CDR3 is TGTGCCAGCGGAAGCGGGGGAGGCGAGACCCAGTACTTC. The J gene is TRBJ2-5, the V gene TRBV9, with TRBD2 matching 8 bases. Germline V gene lookup returns CDR1 SGDLS and CDR2 YYNGEE. This CDR3 is 13 amino acids long. J was trimmed by 5 bases and V by 7 bases; bases with no gene match: 7.

This clone has a handful of counts. V and J are TRBV6-8 and TRBJ1-5; D is uncertain. The CDR3 has 13 amino acids. Germline assignment: CDR1 MNHGY and CDR2 SAAAGT. Trimming left V 7 bases short and J 0 bases short, with 7 bases between. The CDR3 spells CASNLFSNQPQHF. DNA for the CDR3: TGTGCCAGCAATCTATTTAGCAATCAGCCCCAGCATTTT.

This clone was seen only a few times. The chain uses TRBV4-1 and TRBJ1-5, with D uncertain. V lost 2 bases and J 5 bases, leaving 13 bases between the germline ends. The CDR3 totals 15 residues. CDR1 is MGHRA and CDR2 is YSYEKL in the germline V gene. As DNA, the CDR3 is TGCGCCAGCAGCCAAACTACGGTTGGACATCAGCCCCAGCATTTT. Amino acid sequence: CASSQTTVGHQPQHF.

The rearrangement joins TRBV28 to TRBJ1-2, with D possibly matching TRBD1 (5 bases). Germline loops: CDR1 MDHEN, CDR2 SYDVKM. There are 14 residues in the CDR3. V lost 3 bases, J lost 5 bases, and 13 bases lay in between. In DNA, the CDR3 is TGTGCCAGCAGTTTGGGGCCAGGAGTTTATGGCTACACCTTC. Translated, it gives CASSLGPGVYGYTF.

The J gene is TRBJ1-2, the V gene TRBV9; 9 bases line up with TRBD1. Germline CDR1 SGDLS, CDR2 YYNGEE. After removal of 6 bases from V and 5 bases from J, the junction contained 14 bases not matched to a gene. This CDR3 is 16 amino acids long. The CDR3 coding sequence is TGTGCCAGCAACGGGGGACAGGGTCTTCTTCTGTATGGCTACACCTTC. Its protein product is CASNGGQGLLLYGYTF.

This chain uses TRBV5-1 with TRBJ1-3; tentatively, D is TRBD1 (5 bases). From germline, CDR1 is SGHRS and CDR2 YFSETQ. V lost 4 bases and J lost 2, with 10 bases in between. The CDR3 covers 14 residues. CDR3 sequence reads: CASSLSGTGNTIYF. CDR3 DNA: TGCGCCAGCAGCCTGTCAGGGACTGGAAACACCATATATTTT.

The table lists this clone with a few counts. CDR3 nucleotide sequence: TGTGCCAGCAGTTTAAGGCAGGATGAGACCCAGTACTTC. It is translated as CASSLRQDETQYF. V usage is TRBV28 and J usage is TRBJ2-5, with unresolved D. The CDR3 spans 13 residues. Per the germline V gene, CDR1 is MDHEN and CDR2 is SYDVKM. Trimming pared 2 bases from V and 5 bases from J, leaving 9 bases between.

This chain connects TRBV28 to TRBJ2-2; maybe TRBD1 (8 bases). Per the germline V gene, CDR1 is MDHEN and CDR2 is SYDVKM. The CDR3 has 16 amino acids. Trimming took off 7 bases at V and 7 bases at J, with 22 bases between the two ends. CDR3 region: CASTLLSGTGYGELFF. DNA of the CDR3: TGTGCCAGCACACTCCTGAGCGGGACAGGCTACGGGGAGCTGTTTTTT.

The rearrangement joins TRBV5-1 to TRBJ2-7; possible D gene TRBD1, 7 bases. Trimming left V 2 bases short and J 3 bases short, with 12 bases between. The germline V gene encodes CDR1 SGHRS and CDR2 YFSETQ. CDR3 length: 14 amino acids. DNA of the CDR3: TGCGCCAGCAGCTTTGGAGGGGGCGGCTACGAGCAGTACTTC. The encoded protein is CASSFGGGGYEQYF.

This clone turned up a few times. The chain recombines TRBV6-8 with TRBJ1-2; D gene unclear. V dropped 4 bases and J dropped 6 bases, with 15 bases sitting between them. Germline V CDR1 and CDR2: MNHGY, SAAAGT. There are 14 residues in the CDR3. The CDR3 nucleotides read TGTGCCAGCAGTTTCGAGACGGGCATAGATGGCTACACCTTC. Encoded protein: CASSFETGIDGYTF.

This clone was seen only a few times. The chain recombines TRBV28 with TRBJ1-2; a weak D match, TRBD1 (5 bases). CDR1 and CDR2 (germline): MDHEN, SYDVKM. CDR3 length equals 14 residues. The germline V and J ends were trimmed by 5 bases and 4 bases, with 14 bases remaining between them. The CDR3: CASSPTGALYGYTF. The CDR3 region has the DNA TGTGCCAGCAGTCCAACCGGGGCCCTCTATGGCTACACCTTC.

This clone was counted between two and nine times. The chain joins TRBV18 to TRBJ2-7; D is perhaps TRBD1 or TRBD2 (5 bases each). V was clipped by 3 bases and J by 2 bases, with 14 bases between them. Germline CDR1 is KGHSH and CDR2 is LQKENI. The length of the CDR3 is 15 residues. This CDR3 is CASSPNRDVAYEQYF. In nucleotides, the CDR3 is TGTGCCAGCTCACCCAACCGGGACGTCGCCTACGAGCAGTACTTC.

V and J are TRBV30 and TRBJ1-4, with TRBD1 as a possible D gene (5 bases). CDR1 and CDR2 (germline): GTSNPN, SVGIG (reference sequence). CDR3 length: 14 residues. V was shortened by 3 bases and J by 1 base, with 9 bases between the two germline ends. As DNA, the CDR3 is TGTGCCTGGAGCCACGGACAAACTAATGAAAAACTGTTTTTT. Amino acid sequence: CAWSHGQTNEKLFF.

This clone was observed a handful of times. The CDR3 protein is CAWSVNWRGGNEQFF. For the CDR3, the DNA is TGTGCCTGGAGTGTAAACTGGCGGGGGGGCAATGAGCAGTTCTTC. The rearrangement uses TRBV30 and TRBJ2-1; TRBD2 agrees at 9 bases. Germline lookup yields CDR1 GTSNPN and CDR2 SVGIG (reference sequence). The CDR3 covers 15 residues. Trimming took 0 bases from V and 6 from J; bases not matched to a gene: 6.